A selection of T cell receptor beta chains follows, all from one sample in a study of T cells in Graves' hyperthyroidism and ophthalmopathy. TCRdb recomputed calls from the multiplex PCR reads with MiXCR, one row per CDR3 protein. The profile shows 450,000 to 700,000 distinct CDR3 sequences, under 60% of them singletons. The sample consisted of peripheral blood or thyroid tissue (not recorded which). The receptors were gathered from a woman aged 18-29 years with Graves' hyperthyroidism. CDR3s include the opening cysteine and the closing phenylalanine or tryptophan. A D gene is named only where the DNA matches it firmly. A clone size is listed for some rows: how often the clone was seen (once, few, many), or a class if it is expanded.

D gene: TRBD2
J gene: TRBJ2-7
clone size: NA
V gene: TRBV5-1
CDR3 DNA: TGCGCCAGCAGCTTCATTCGCGGGAGGGTCGAAGTCGAGCAGTACTTC
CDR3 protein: CASSFIRGRVEVEQYF

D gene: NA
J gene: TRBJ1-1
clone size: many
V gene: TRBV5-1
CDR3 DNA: TGCGCCAGCAGCTTTGGGTCTACGGAGACTGAAGCTTTCTTT
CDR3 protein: CASSFGSTETEAFF

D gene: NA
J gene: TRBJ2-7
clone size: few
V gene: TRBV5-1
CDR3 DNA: TGCGCCAGCGGGGAAGGGGGGCTATACGAGCAGTACTTC
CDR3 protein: CASGEGGLYEQYF

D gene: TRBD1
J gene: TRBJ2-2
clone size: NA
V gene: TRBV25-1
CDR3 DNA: TGTGCCAGCGGCCACAGGGGGCGGGACACCGGGGAGCTGTTTTTT
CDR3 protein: CASGHRGRDTGELFF

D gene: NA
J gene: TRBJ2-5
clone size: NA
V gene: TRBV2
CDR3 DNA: TGTGCCAGCAGTGGAGTGGGCCCCTCGGAGACCCAGTACTTC
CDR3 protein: CASSGVGPSETQYF

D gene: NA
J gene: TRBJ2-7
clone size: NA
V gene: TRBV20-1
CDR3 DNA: TGCAGTGCTAGAGTGAGGAATGTTGAGCAGTACTTC
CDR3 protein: CSARVRNVEQYF

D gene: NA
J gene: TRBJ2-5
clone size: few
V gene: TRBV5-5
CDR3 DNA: TGTGCCAGCAGCCCCTCGGGGACGCCCTCGTACCAAGAGACCCAGTACTTC
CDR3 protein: CASSPSGTPSYQETQYF

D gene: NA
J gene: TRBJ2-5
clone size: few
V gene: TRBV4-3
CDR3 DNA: TGCGCCAGCAGCCAAGATCCACCCGGACACAAAACGGTGGAGACCCAGTACTTC
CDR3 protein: CASSQDPPGHKTVETQYF

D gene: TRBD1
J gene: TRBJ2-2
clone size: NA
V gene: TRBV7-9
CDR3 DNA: TGTACCAGCTCCGGGACAGCGAACACCGGGGAGCTGTTTTTT
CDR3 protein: CTSSGTANTGELFF

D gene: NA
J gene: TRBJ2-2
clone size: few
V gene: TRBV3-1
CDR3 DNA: TGTGCCAGCAGCCAAGGGGTAGCCCCGGGCACCGGGGAGCTGTTTTTT
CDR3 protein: CASSQGVAPGTGELFF

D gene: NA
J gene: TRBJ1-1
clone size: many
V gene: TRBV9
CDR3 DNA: TGTGCCAGCAGCGTAGGACGGACCGACACTGAAGCTTTCTTT
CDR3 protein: CASSVGRTDTEAFF

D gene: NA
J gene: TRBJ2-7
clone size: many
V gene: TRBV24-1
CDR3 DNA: TGTGCCACCAGTGATTTACAGGGAGACGAGCAGTACTTC
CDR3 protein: CATSDLQGDEQYF

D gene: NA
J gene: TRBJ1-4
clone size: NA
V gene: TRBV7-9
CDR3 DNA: TGTGCCAGCAGCCCACTGGGGTCTCGGGAAAAACTGTTTTTT
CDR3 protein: CASSPLGSREKLFF

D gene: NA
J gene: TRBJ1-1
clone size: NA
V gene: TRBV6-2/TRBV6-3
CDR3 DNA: TGTGCCAGCAGTATGGGGGGCGCGAACACTGAAGCTTTCTTT
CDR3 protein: CASSMGGANTEAFF

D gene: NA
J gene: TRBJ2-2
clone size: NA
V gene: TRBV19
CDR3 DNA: TGTGCCAGTAGTAAAGGGATCGACTCTGGAAACACCGGGGAGCTGTTTTTT
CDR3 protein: CASSKGIDSGNTGELFF

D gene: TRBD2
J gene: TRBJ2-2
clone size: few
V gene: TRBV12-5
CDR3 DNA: TGTGCTAGTGGTTTGGTATTGCCGGGAGGTATCGGGGAGCTGTTTTTT
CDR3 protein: CASGLVLPGGIGELFF

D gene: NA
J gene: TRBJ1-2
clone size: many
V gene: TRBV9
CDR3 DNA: TGTGCCAGCAGCGTTTCCGAGGTACCCTCCTATGGCTACACCTTC
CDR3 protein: CASSVSEVPSYGYTF

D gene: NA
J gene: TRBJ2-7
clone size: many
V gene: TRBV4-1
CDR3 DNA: TGCGCCAGCAGCCAATCCCCCCCCGATAGCGCGGAAAACGAGCAGTACTTC
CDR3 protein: CASSQSPPDSAENEQYF

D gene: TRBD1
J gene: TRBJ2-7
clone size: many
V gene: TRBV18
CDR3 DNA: TGTGCCAGCTCACCAGGGACAGGTGTCCACGAGCAGTACTTC
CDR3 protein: CASSPGTGVHEQYF

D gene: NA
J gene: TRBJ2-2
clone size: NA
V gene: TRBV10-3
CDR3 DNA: TGTGCCAGCAGAGGGGGACTTGAAAACACCGGGGAGCTGTTTTTT
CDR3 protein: CASRGGLENTGELFF

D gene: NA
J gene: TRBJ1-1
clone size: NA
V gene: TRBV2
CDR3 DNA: TGTGCCAGCAGTGAAGCACTCGGAAGGGGCACTGAAGCTTTCTTT
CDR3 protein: CASSEALGRGTEAFF

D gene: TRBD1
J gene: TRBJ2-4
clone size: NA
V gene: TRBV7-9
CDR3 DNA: TGTGCCAGCAGAAGGGGACAGGGGGCGAACATTCAGTACTTC
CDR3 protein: CASRRGQGANIQYF

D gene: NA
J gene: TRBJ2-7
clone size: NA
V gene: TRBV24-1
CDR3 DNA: TGTGCCAGCACCGTAGTACTGGGGGCGGACGAGCAGTACTTC
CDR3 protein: CASTVVLGADEQYF

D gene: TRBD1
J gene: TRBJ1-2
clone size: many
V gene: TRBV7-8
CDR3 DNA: TGTGCCAGCAGCTTAACAGGGGGGCATGGCTACACCTTC
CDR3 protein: CASSLTGGHGYTF

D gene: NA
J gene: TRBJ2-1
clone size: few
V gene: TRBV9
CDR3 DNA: TGTGCCAGCAGCGTAGGTAGCACAAATGAGCAGTTCTTC
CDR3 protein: CASSVGSTNEQFF

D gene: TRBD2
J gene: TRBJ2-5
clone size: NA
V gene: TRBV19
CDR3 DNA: TGTGCCAGTAGTAGTAGACTAGCGGGACGGGAGACCCAGTACTTC
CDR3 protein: CASSSRLAGRETQYF

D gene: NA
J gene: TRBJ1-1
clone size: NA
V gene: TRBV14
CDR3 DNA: TGTGCCAGCAGCCATCAGAGGGACCTTGAAGCTTTCTTT
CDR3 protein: CASSHQRDLEAFF

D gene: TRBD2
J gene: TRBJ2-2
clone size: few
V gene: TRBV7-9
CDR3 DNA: TGTGCCAGCAGCCACATTTGGATGGGACTAGCGGGAGCGTCAGACACCGGGGAGCTGTTTTTT
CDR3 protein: CASSHIWMGLAGASDTGELFF

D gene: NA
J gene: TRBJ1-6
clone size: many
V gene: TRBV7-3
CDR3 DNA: TGTGCCAGAATAGGGCGAGCCGGGTCCTATAATTCACCCCTCCACTTT
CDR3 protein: CARIGRAGSYNSPLHF

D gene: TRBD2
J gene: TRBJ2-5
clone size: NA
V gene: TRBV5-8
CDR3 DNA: TGTGCCAGCAGCTATATCGGACTAGCGGGGGAGACCCAGTACTTC
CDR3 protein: CASSYIGLAGETQYF

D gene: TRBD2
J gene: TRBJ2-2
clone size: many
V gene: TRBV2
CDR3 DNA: TGTGCCAGCAGAGAACTAGCGGGTACCGGGGAGCTGTTTTTT
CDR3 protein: CASRELAGTGELFF

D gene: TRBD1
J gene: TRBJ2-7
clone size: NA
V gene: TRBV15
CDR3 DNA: TGTGCCACCAGCAGAGATGCAGGACAGGGAAAAGGGGACGAGCAGTACTTC
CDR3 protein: CATSRDAGQGKGDEQYF

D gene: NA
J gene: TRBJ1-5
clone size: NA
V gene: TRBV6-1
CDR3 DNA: TGTGCCAGCAGCGAAACTACCCTCGAGCTTCCGTATCAGCCCCAGCATTTT
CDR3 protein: CASSETTLELPYQPQHF

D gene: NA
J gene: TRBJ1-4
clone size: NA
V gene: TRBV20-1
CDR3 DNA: TGCAGTGCTAAGGTAGGGCTGAATGAAAAACTGTTTTTT
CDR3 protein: CSAKVGLNEKLFF

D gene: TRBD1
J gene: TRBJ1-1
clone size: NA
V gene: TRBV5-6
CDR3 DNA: TGTGCCAGCAGCTTCAGGGGACAGGGGGGCACTGAAGCTTTCTTT
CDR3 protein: CASSFRGQGGTEAFF

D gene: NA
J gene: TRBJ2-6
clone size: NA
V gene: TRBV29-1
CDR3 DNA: TGCAGCTTAGGGGCATCGGGGGCCAACGTCCTGACTTTC
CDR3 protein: CSLGASGANVLTF

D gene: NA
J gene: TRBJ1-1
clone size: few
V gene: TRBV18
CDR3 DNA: TGTGCCAGCTCACTATCGGGACCCCAAGGCACTGAAGCTTTCTTT
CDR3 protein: CASSLSGPQGTEAFF

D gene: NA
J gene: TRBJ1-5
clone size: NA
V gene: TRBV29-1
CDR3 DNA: TGCAGCGCCAGCAGTTTAGGGCAGAACAATCAGCCCCAGCATTTT
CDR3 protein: CSASSLGQNNQPQHF

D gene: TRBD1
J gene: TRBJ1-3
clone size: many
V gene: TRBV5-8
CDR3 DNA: TGTGCCAGCAGCACCGGGACAGCCTTCGGAAACACCATATATTTT
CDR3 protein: CASSTGTAFGNTIYF

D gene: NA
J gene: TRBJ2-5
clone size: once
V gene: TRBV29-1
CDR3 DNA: TGCAGCCCGGCCACCGCCCAAGAGACCCAGTACTTC
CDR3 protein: CSPATAQETQYF

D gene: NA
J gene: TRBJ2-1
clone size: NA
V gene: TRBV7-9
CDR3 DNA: TGTGCCAGCACCGGGGCGCGTCGAGTACCCCAAAGGTTCAATGAGCAGTTCTTC
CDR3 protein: CASTGARRVPQRFNEQFF

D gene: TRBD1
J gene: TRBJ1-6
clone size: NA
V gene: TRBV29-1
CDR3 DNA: TGCAGCGTTTACGGGACAGGGAGTTCACCCCTCCACTTT
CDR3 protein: CSVYGTGSSPLHF

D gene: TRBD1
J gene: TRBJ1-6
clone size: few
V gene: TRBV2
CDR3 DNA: TGTGCCAGTAGCGGACAGGGTAGGAATTCACCCCTCCACTTT
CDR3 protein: CASSGQGRNSPLHF

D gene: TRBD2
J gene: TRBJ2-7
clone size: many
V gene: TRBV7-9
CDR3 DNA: TGTGCCAGCAGCCCTACCGGGGGGACTAGCGGGAAACCGTACTCCTACGAGCAGTACTTC
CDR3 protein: CASSPTGGTSGKPYSYEQYF

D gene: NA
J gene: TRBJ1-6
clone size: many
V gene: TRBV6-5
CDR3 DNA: TGTGCCAGCAGCCTAAACTACTATAATTCACCCCTCCACTTT
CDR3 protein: CASSLNYYNSPLHF

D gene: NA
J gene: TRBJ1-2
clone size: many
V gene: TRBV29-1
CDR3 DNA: TGCAGCGTTGAAATGGACTATGGCTACACCTTC
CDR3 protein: CSVEMDYGYTF

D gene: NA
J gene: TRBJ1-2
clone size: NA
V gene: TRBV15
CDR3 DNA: TGTGCCACCAGCAACGGAGACAGCTATGGCTACACCTTC
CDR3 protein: CATSNGDSYGYTF

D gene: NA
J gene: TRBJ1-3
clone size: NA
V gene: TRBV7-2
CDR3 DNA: TGTGCCAGCAGCTTACCGGGGAAAAACACCATATATTTT
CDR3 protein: CASSLPGKNTIYF

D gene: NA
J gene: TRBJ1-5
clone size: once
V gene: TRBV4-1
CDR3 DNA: TGCGCCAGCAGCCAAGACGGAAGCAGGGCGACCGGCTACGAGCATTTT
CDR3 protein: CASSQDGSRATGYEHF

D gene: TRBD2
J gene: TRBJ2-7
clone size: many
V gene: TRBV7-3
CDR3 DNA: TGTGCCAGCAGCCTACTAGCGGTTAGCTCCTACGAGCAGTACTTC
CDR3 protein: CASSLLAVSSYEQYF

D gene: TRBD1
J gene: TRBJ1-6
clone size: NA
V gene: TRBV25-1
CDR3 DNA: TGTGCCAGCGGCCGGGACAGGGGCAATTCACCCCTCCACTTT
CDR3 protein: CASGRDRGNSPLHF

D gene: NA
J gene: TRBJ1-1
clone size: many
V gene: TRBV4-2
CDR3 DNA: TGTGCCAGCAGCCAAGTCCGGGGCGGGGGCACTGAAGCTTTCTTT
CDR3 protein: CASSQVRGGGTEAFF

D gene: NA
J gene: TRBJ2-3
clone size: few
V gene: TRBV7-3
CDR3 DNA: TGTGCCAGCAGCTCCTTTGCGGGACCAAGCACAGATACGCAGTATTTT
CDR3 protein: CASSSFAGPSTDTQYF

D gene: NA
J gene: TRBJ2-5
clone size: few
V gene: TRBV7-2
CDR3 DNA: TGTGCCAGCAGTTATGAGGGTCAGGGTGGGCCTACGGAGACCCAGTACTTC
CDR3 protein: CASSYEGQGGPTETQYF